The 10 T cell receptor beta chains reported below all come from one sample, sequenced in a study of OX40 agonist ivuxolimab in advanced cancers. The repertoire was sequenced with immunoSEQ multiplex PCR; TCRdb's copy has only in-frame clones and lacks some. The repertoire holds under 25,000 clones, around 84% seen once, with less than 25% in the top ten. This specimen was CD4+ or CD8+ T cells sorted from blood, taken in a trial of the OX40 agonist ivuxolimab. Receptors were obtained from an adult with an advanced solid tumor such as melanoma, head and neck, liver or kidney cancer.

V gene TRBV6-5 combines with J gene TRBJ2-7; 7 nucleotides agree with TRBD2. Trimming took 2 bases from V and 3 from J; bases not matched to a gene: 10. The CDR3 is made up of 16 amino acids. From germline, CDR1 is MNHEY and CDR2 SVGAGI. CDR3 nucleotides: TGTGCCAGCAGTTACGGTGCGGGGGTGGATCGCTACGAGCAGTACTTC. Translated: CASSYGAGVDRYEQYF.

J is TRBJ2-1 and V is TRBV7-9, with TRBD2 matching over 12 bases. The CDR3 covers 15 residues. J lost 5 bases, V lost 6 bases, and 5 bases had no gene match. Germline-derived CDR1 and CDR2 are SEHNR and FQNEAQ (reference sequence). The CDR3 here is CASRTGLAGHNEQFF. The CDR3 region has the DNA TGTGCCAGCAGAACCGGACTAGCGGGACACAATGAGCAGTTCTTC. Using reference TRBV7-9 and TRBJ2-1 for the parts outside the CDR3, the full variable domain is DTGVSQNPRHKITKRGQNVTFRCDPISEHNRLYWYRQTLGQGPEFLTYFQNEAQLEKSRLLSDRFSAERPKGSFSTLEIQRTEQGDSAMYLCASRTGLAGHNEQFFGPGTRLTVL.

The chain joins TRBV7-9 to TRBJ2-7; 9 nucleotides match TRBD1. The CDR3 contains 15 residues. The germline gives CDR1 SEHNR, CDR2 FQNEAQ (reference sequence). V was pared by 5 bases and J by 4 bases, with 9 bases of the junction left unmatched. CDR3 region: CASSPPQGARYEQYF. The CDR3 DNA reads TGTGCCAGCAGCCCTCCACAGGGGGCTAGATACGAGCAGTACTTC.

CDR3 sequence reads: CASSDLSPDTQYF. Written as DNA, the CDR3 is TGTGCCAGCAGCGATCTCTCGCCCGATACGCAGTATTTT. The rearrangement uses TRBV9 and TRBJ2-3; no reliable D call. Trimming took off 3 bases at V and 6 bases at J, with 11 bases between the two ends. This CDR3 is built from 13 residues. Germline values: CDR1 SGDLS, CDR2 YYNGEE.

The chain employs TRBV5-8 and TRBJ1-1; D not certain. Germline CDR1 and CDR2: SGHTS and YDEGEE. Trimming stripped 0 bases from V and 0 bases from J, with 9 bases between. This CDR3 has 15 amino acids. The DNA of the CDR3 is TGTGCCAGCAGCTTGGCCTGGCAGGTGAACACTGAAGCTTTCTTT. This encodes CASSLAWQVNTEAFF.

This chain joins TRBV9 and TRBJ2-5; no reliable D call. The length of the CDR3 is 14 residues. Germline V CDR1 and CDR2: SGDLS, YYNGEE. Deletions cut 0 bases from V and 2 bases from J, with 8 bases between. CDR3 sequence: CASSVAGTQETQYF. The CDR3 DNA is TGTGCCAGCAGCGTAGCTGGAACTCAAGAGACCCAGTACTTC.

V is TRBV6-1 and J is TRBJ2-7; perhaps TRBD1 as D (6 bases). Between the trimmed V and J ends, which lost 3 bases and 5 bases, there was a span of 11 bases. The V gene's germline CDR1 is MNHNS and CDR2 SASEGT. The CDR3 covers 13 residues. CDR3 sequence: CASSELQGHEQYF. The CDR3 coding sequence is TGTGCCAGCAGTGAGTTACAGGGCCACGAGCAGTACTTC.

The chain uses TRBV6-5 and TRBJ2-7; no firm D call. This CDR3 region has 16 residues. The germline V gene encodes CDR1 MNHEY and CDR2 SVGAGI. V lost 2 bases and J lost 0, with 14 bases in between. The chain's CDR3 is CASSYPAGAASYEQYF. In DNA, the CDR3 is TGTGCCAGCAGTTACCCTGCCGGCGCAGCCTCCTACGAGCAGTACTTC.

The gene calls are TRBV25-1 and TRBJ1-4; no clear D gene. Germline values: CDR1 MGHDK, CDR2 SYGVNS. V gave up 2 bases and J gave up 4 bases, with 5 bases separating them. The CDR3 totals 13 residues. The CDR3 coding sequence is TGTGCCAGCAGTGAACAGATTAATGAAAAACTGTTTTTT. Translating gives CASSEQINEKLFF.

The chain joins TRBV28 to TRBJ2-2; D is possibly TRBD2 (6 bases). V lost 5 bases and J 5 bases, leaving 21 bases between the germline ends. In germline, CDR1 is MDHEN, CDR2 SYDVKM. CDR3 length: 17 amino acids. In DNA form, the CDR3 reads TGTGCCAGCAGTCTCCCCCCGGGAACTAGCTGGACCGGGGAGCTGTTTTTT. Its translation is CASSLPPGTSWTGELFF.